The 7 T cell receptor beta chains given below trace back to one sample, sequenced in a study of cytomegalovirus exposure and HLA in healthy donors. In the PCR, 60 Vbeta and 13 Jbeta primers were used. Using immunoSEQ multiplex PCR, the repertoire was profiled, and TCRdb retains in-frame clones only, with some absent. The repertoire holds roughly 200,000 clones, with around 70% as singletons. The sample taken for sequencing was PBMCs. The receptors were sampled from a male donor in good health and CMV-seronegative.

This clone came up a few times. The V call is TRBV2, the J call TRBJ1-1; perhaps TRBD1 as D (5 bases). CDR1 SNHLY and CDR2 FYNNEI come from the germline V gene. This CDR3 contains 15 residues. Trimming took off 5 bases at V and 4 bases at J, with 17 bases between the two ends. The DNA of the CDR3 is TGTGCCAGCAGTAGGGCAGGGAATAAGGGCACTGAAGCTTTCTTT. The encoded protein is CASSRAGNKGTEAFF.

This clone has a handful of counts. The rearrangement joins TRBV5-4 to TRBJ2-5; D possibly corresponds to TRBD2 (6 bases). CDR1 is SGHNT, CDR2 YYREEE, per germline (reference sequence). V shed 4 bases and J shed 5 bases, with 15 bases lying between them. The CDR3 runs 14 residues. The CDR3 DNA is TGTGCCAGCAGCCTAGACCCTCGGGGGGAGACCCAGTACTTC. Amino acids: CASSLDPRGETQYF.

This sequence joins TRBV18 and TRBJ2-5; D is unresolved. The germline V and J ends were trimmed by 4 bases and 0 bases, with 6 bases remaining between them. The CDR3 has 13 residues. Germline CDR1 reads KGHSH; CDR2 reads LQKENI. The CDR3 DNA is TGTGCCAGCTCACGAGCGTACCAAGAGACCCAGTACTTC. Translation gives CASSRAYQETQYF.

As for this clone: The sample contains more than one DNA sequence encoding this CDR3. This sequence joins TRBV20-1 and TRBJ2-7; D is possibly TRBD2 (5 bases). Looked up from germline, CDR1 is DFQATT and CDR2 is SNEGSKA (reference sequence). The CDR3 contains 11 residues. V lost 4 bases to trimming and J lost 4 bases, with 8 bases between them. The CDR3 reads CSATRGYEQYF. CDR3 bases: TGCAGTGCTACCCGGGGATACGAGCAGTACTTC.

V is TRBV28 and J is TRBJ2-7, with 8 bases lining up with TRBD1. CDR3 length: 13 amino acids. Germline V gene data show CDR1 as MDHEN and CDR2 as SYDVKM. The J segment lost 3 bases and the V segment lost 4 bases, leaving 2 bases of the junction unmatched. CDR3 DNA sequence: TGTGCCAGCAGTTCGGGACAGGTCTACGAGCAGTACTTC. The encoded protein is CASSSGQVYEQYF.

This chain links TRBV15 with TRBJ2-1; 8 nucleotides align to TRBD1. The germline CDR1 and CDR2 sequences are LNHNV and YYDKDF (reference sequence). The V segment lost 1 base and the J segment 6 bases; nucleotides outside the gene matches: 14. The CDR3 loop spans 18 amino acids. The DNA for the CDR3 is TGTGCCACCAGCAGAGTCTTCACAGGGGGTGCGTCGGGCAATGAGCAGTTCTTC. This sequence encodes CATSRVFTGGASGNEQFF. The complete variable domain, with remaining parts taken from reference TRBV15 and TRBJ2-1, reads DAMVIQNPRYQVTQFGKPVTLSCSQTLNHNVMYWYQQKSSQAPKLLFHYYDKDFNNEADTPDNFQSRRPNTSFCFLDIRSPGLGDTAMYLCATSRVFTGGASGNEQFFGPGTRLTVL.

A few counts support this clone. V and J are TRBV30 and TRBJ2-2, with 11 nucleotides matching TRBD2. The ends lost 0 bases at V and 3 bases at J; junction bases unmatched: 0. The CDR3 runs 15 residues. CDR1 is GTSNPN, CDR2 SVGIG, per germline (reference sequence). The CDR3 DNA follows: TGTGCCTGGAGTGTACTAGCGGGAGACACCGGGGAGCTGTTTTTT. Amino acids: CAWSVLAGDTGELFF.